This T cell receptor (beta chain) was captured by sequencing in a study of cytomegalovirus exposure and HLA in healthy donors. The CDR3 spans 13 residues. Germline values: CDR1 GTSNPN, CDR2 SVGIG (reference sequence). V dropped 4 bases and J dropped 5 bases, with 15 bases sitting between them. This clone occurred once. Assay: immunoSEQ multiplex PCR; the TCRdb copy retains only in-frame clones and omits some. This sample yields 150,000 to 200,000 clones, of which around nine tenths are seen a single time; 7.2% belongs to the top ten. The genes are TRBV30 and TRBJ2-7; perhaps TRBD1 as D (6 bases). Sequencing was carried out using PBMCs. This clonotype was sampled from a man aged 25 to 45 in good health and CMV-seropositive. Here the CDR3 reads CAWTNLQGNEQYF. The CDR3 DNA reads TGTGCCTGGACAAACCTACAGGGTAACGAGCAGTACTTC.